The 17 T cell receptor beta chains in this list originate from one sample, sequenced in a study of post-analysis software for immune sequencing data. These TCRs' antigens remain unknown. Study-wide results and limits: Patients showed TRBV5-6, TRBV5-1 and TRBV20-1 among a few TRBV segments more frequent than in controls.

The TCR beta cDNA libraries contained unique molecular identifiers. TCRdb re-called the PCR reads with MiXCR, one entry per CDR3 protein. The sample has about 820,000 distinct CDR3 sequences, about 57% seen once. The sequencing sample was made of blood. All receptors derive from a girl aged 10 to 17 with multiple sclerosis.

This sequence joins TRBV12-3 or TRBV12-4 and TRBJ1-2; no clear D. Trimming took off 5 bases at V and 0 bases at J, with 10 bases between the two ends. The CDR3 covers 14 residues. The CDR3 DNA follows: TGTGCCAGCAGTCCAATCATAGCTAACTATGGCTACACCTTC. Amino acid sequence: CASSPIIANYGYTF.

This clonotype was found a few times. The V and J genes are TRBV29-1 and TRBJ2-1; TRBD2 aligns across 11 bases. Germline lookup yields CDR1 SQVTM and CDR2 ANQGSEA. The CDR3 runs 14 residues. The trim removed 4 bases at V and 9 bases at J, leaving 8 bases unmatched. The CDR3 DNA follows: TGCAGCGTTGCCCTACTAGCGGGGGCTAGTGAGCAGTTCTTC. It translates to CSVALLAGASEQFF.

The V and J genes are TRBV12-5 and TRBJ1-2, with D possibly being TRBD1 (5 bases). CDR1 LGHNT and CDR2 FRNRAP come from the germline V gene. The CDR3 length is 15 residues. The V end lost 6 bases, the J end lost 8 bases, and 22 bases lay between the germline ends. CDR3 in DNA: TGTGCTAGTGGACTGGGGCAGGCGCCCTTGGGCGGCTACACCTTC. Protein sequence: CASGLGQAPLGGYTF.

V and J are TRBV6-5 and TRBJ2-5, with 7 bases fitting TRBD2. The DNA end is more similar to TRBJ2-7, so the J call may be wrong. Germline CDR1 reads MNHEY; CDR2 reads SVGAGI. There are 16 residues in the CDR3. Written as DNA, the CDR3 is TGTGCCAGCAGTCCCCGGGCTAGCGGTCCTCGGTACGAGCAGTACTTC. It translates to CASSPRASGPRYEQYF.

The V and J genes are TRBV12-3 or TRBV12-4 and TRBJ2-5; TRBD2 matches 11 bases. The CDR3 runs to 15 residues. With V trimmed by 6 bases and J by 4 bases, 7 bases remained unmatched. The CDR3 sequence: CASSTVAGGRETQYF. In DNA, the CDR3 is TGTGCCAGCAGCACTGTAGCGGGGGGGCGAGAGACCCAGTACTTC.

In this sample, this clonotype turned up a few times. The rearrangement joins TRBV5-1 to TRBJ2-2; D possibly corresponds to TRBD1 (5 bases). The ends were cut back, 3 bases at V and 1 base at J, with 7 bases in the middle. The CDR3 consists of 14 residues. Germline CDR1 is SGHRS and CDR2 is YFSETQ. The CDR3 nucleotides are TGCGCCAGCAGCTACCAGGGGAACACCGGGGAGCTGTTTTTT. The encoded protein is CASSYQGNTGELFF. The full variable domain, in which reference TRBV5-1 and TRBJ2-2 provide the parts outside the CDR3, is KAGVTQTPRYLIKTRGQQVTLSCSPISGHRSVSWYQQTPGQGLQFLFEYFSETQRNKGNFPGRFSGRQFSNSRSEMNVSTLELGDSALYLCASSYQGNTGELFFGEGSRLTVL.

The V and J genes are TRBV27 and TRBJ1-6, with 8 bases that match TRBD1. Germline loops: CDR1 MNHEY, CDR2 SMNVEV (reference sequence). V was clipped by 0 bases and J by 10 bases; unmatched bases: 11. This CDR3 contains 17 residues. This chain's CDR3 is CASSLSGLAGGGSPLHF. The CDR3 DNA follows: TGTGCCAGCAGTTTATCTGGTTTGGCAGGGGGCGGGTCACCCCTCCACTTT.

This clonotype was seen only a few times. CDR3 nucleotide sequence: TGCAGCGTAAGCCGGGACTACGAGCAGTACTTC. This gives the protein CSVSRDYEQYF. This chain uses TRBV29-1 with TRBJ2-7; weak D call: TRBD2 (5 bases). CDR3 length: 11 residues. The V gene lost 6 bases and the J gene lost 3 bases, with 9 bases spanning the gap. The germline CDR1 and CDR2 sequences are SQVTM and ANQGSEA.

This clonotype appeared many times. This chain uses TRBV3-1 with TRBJ1-2; tentatively, D is TRBD1 (5 bases). Germline loops: CDR1 LGHDT, CDR2 YNNKEL (reference sequence). Trimming stripped 4 bases from V and 0 bases from J, with 12 bases between. The CDR3 spans 15 residues. The CDR3: CASSRHRSANYGYTF. DNA of the CDR3: TGTGCCAGCAGCCGTCACAGGTCGGCTAACTATGGCTACACCTTC.

This rearrangement joins TRBV11-1 to TRBJ2-1; 7 bases align to TRBD2. V lost 3 bases to trimming and J lost 10 bases; unmatched junction nucleotides: 12. The CDR3 covers 15 residues. Germline CDR1 SGHAT, CDR2 FQDESV (reference sequence). CDR3 in amino acids: CASSLALAAYREQFF. The CDR3, as DNA: TGTGCCAGCAGCTTGGCTCTAGCGGCCTATCGGGAGCAGTTCTTC. The full variable domain, with the rest looked up from reference TRBV11-1 and TRBJ2-1, is EAEVAQSPRYKITEKSQAVAFWCDPISGHATLYWYRQILGQGPELLVQFQDESVVDDSQLPKDRFSAERLKGVDSTLKIQPAELGDSAMYLCASSLALAAYREQFFGPGTRLTVL.

This chain uses TRBV6-6 with TRBJ2-7; D not resolved. Germline V CDR1 and CDR2: MNHNY, SVGAGI (reference sequence). Trimming pared 5 bases from V and 3 bases from J, leaving 8 bases between. The CDR3 is made up of 12 amino acids. CDR3 sequence: CASSEWGYEQYF. The CDR3 DNA reads as TGTGCCAGCAGTGAGTGGGGCTACGAGCAGTACTTC.

The count of this clonotype is one. The chain carries TRBV6-1 and TRBJ1-2; no firm D call. This CDR3 is built from 15 residues. The germline V and J ends were trimmed by 3 bases and 6 bases, with 17 bases remaining between them. Germline CDR1 is MNHNS and CDR2 is SASEGT. CDR3: CASSDQPNNWDGYTF. The CDR3 coding sequence is TGTGCCAGCAGTGACCAGCCAAATAATTGGGATGGCTACACCTTC.

This clonotype was seen a few times. The chain couples TRBV5-1 to TRBJ2-7; D not resolved. This CDR3 is 16 amino acids long. Trimming took 4 bases from V and 0 from J, leaving 17 bases between them. CDR1 SGHRS and CDR2 YFSETQ come from the germline V gene. CDR3 sequence reads: CASSPIIGSGSYEQYF. The CDR3 DNA sequence: TGCGCCAGCAGCCCTATCATTGGTTCGGGCTCCTACGAGCAGTACTTC. The whole variable domain, filled in from reference TRBV5-1 and TRBJ2-7, reads KAGVTQTPRYLIKTRGQQVTLSCSPISGHRSVSWYQQTPGQGLQFLFEYFSETQRNKGNFPGRFSGRQFSNSRSEMNVSTLELGDSALYLCASSPIIGSGSYEQYFGPGTRLTVT.

This clonotype was seen once. The chain carries TRBV12-3 or TRBV12-4 and TRBJ2-7; D is possibly TRBD2 (5 bases). With 2 bases removed from V and 7 bases from J, the gap between germline ends came to 24 bases. The CDR3 extends over 17 amino acids. This CDR3 is CASSLRLAPAAVREQYF. The CDR3 DNA reads TGTGCCAGCAGTTTAAGGCTAGCCCCTGCGGCGGTCCGAGAGCAGTACTTC.

The gene calls are TRBV20-1 and TRBJ2-5; the D is unclear. The CDR3 runs 14 residues. V was trimmed by 2 bases and J by 5 bases, leaving 15 bases between them. Germline CDR1 is DFQATT and CDR2 is SNEGSKA (reference sequence). The CDR3 nucleotides read TGCAGTGCTAGAAGTCAACCTCAACTGGAGACCCAGTACTTC. Protein sequence: CSARSQPQLETQYF.

This clonotype has just one count. V gene TRBV11-2 combines with J gene TRBJ2-5, with a weak D call TRBD1 (6 bases). The J call may be faulty, since TRBJ2-7 better matches the DNA end. CDR1 and CDR2 (germline): SGHAT, FQNNGV. The CDR3 is made up of 14 amino acids. As DNA, the CDR3 is TGTGCCAGCAGCCCAGACCTCAAACAGGGCGAGCAGTACTTC. Translation gives CASSPDLKQGEQYF.

This clonotype was picked up one time. The J gene is TRBJ2-7, the V gene TRBV12-5, with 8 positions matching TRBD1. In germline, CDR1 is LGHNT, CDR2 FRNRAP. Trimming took 6 bases from V and 0 from J; bases not matched to a gene: 13. This CDR3 contains 17 residues. The CDR3 region has the DNA TGTGCTAGTGGCGTATCTCCCGGGACAGGTTACTCCTACGAGCAGTACTTC. Translated, it gives CASGVSPGTGYSYEQYF.